This TCR beta chain was identified during a study of control samples from healthy donors and cancer patients. The repertoire was sequenced with immunoSEQ multiplex PCR; TCRdb's copy has only in-frame clones and lacks some. This table holds tens of thousands of clones, about 87% found once. There are 15 residues in the CDR3. CDR1 and CDR2 (germline): SGHAT, FQNNGV. The V end was cut by 1 base, the J end by 5 bases, with 11 bases between. The rearrangement joins TRBV11-2 to TRBJ2-2; the D gene is possibly TRBD1 (6 bases). The TCR was taken from a woman aged 55-70 years with head and neck cancer. Sequenced input: PBMCs. The CDR3 bases are TGTGCCAGCAGCTTAGGGGGGCGCGGAACCGGGGAGCTGTTTTTT. Its translation is CASSLGGRGTGELFF. Based on the CDR3 plus reference TRBV11-2 and TRBJ2-2, the full variable domain is EAGVAQSPRYKIIEKRQSVAFWCNPISGHATLYWYQQILGQGPKLLIQFQNNGVVDDSQLPKDRFSAERLKGVDSTLKIQPAKLEDSAVYLCASSLGGRGTGELFFGEGSRLTVL.